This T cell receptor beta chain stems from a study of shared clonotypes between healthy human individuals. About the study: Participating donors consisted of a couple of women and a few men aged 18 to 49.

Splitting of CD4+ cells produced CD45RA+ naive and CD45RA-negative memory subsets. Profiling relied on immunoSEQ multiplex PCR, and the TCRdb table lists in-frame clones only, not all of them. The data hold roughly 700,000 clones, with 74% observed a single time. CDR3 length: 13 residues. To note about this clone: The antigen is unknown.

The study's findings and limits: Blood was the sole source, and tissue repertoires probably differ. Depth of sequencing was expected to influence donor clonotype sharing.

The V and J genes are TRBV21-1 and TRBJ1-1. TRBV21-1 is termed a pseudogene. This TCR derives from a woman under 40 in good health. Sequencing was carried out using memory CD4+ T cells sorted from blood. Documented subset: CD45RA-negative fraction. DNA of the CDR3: TGTGCCAGCAGCAATGTGGAGAACACTGAAGCTTTCTTT. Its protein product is CASSNVENTEAFF.